A selection of T cell receptor beta chains follows, all from one sample in a study of blood T cell repertoires in COVID-19. TCRdb's copy holds only in-frame clones and misses some; the assay was immunoSEQ multiplex PCR. The sample consists of fewer than 200,000 clones, about 89% of them appearing once. Material: peripheral blood. The receptor source for this set is a man aged 18 to 35 who had recovered from COVID-19. The CDR3 runs from the conserved cysteine through the conserved F or W. A D gene is named only where the DNA matches it firmly. Clone size is given for some rows only: seen once, a few or many times, or a class if the clone is expanded.

D | J | V | size | DNA | CDR3
. | TRBJ2-2 | TRBV20-1 | . | TGCAGTGCTAGTCGCGACTCGAACACCGGGGAGCTGTTTTTT | CSASRDSNTGELFF
. | TRBJ1-4 | TRBV4-1 | . | TGCGCCAGCAGCCCTTGGACGGGAGATGAAAAACTGTTTTTT | CASSPWTGDEKLFF
TRBD1 | TRBJ1-3 | TRBV7-6 | . | TGTGCCAGCAGCTTGCCGGGACAGGGGATTTTCTCTGGAAACACCATATATTTT | CASSLPGQGIFSGNTIYF
. | TRBJ1-2 | TRBV9 | . | TGTGCCAGCAGCGTAGGCGGGGAGGTTTTCTATGGCTACACCTTC | CASSVGGEVFYGYTF
. | TRBJ1-4 | TRBV2 | . | TGTGCCAGCAGTTCTAACCCTGGGAGGTCGGAAAAACTGTTTTTT | CASSSNPGRSEKLFF
. | TRBJ1-6 | TRBV9 | . | TGTGCCAGCAGCGTAGGTCCCCTTTTTGGTAGGGAGGGTTCACCCCTCCACTTT | CASSVGPLFGREGSPLHF
. | TRBJ1-2 | TRBV28 | . | TGTGCCAGCAGTTTCAGAGGATATGGCTACACCTTC | CASSFRGYGYTF
. | TRBJ1-1 | TRBV14 | . | TGTGCCAGCAGCCAAGGACCGACAGATGAAGCTTTCTTT | CASSQGPTDEAFF
. | TRBJ2-2 | TRBV5-6 | . | TGTGCCAGCAGCTTGGCCGGGCTAGCAATAGGGGAGCTGTTTTTT | CASSLAGLAIGELFF
. | TRBJ2-1 | TRBV27 | . | TGTGCCAGCAGTCCGGGGACAAATTTCTATCGGCGCAATGAGCAGTTCTTC | CASSPGTNFYRRNEQFF
. | TRBJ2-7 | TRBV7-2 | once | TGTGCCAGCAGCCGGCGGAGCAACTACGAGCAGTACTTC | CASSRRSNYEQYF
. | TRBJ2-7 | TRBV9 | . | TGTGCCAGCAGCCTCGGGGGTGCCCCCGGACACGAGCAGTACTTC | CASSLGGAPGHEQYF
TRBD2 | TRBJ2-5 | TRBV9 | . | TGTGCCAGCAGCCTTGGGACTAGCGGAGTTCAAGAGACCCAGTACTTC | CASSLGTSGVQETQYF
. | TRBJ2-2 | TRBV6-2/TRBV6-3 | . | TGTGCCAGCAGTTACGAGTACCGAGCGGGCGGGGAGCTGTTTTTT | CASSYEYRAGGELFF
TRBD1 | TRBJ2-7 | TRBV9 | . | TGTGCCAGCAGCGCCGCAGGGGGCGCATCCTACGAGCAGTACTTC | CASSAAGGASYEQYF
. | TRBJ2-3 | TRBV30 | . | TGTGCCTGGAGTAACAGCCCAAGCACAGATACGCAGTATTTT | CAWSNSPSTDTQYF
TRBD2 | TRBJ2-7 | TRBV5-1 | . | TGCGCCAGCAGCCCGGGACTAGCGGGAGTCTCCTACGAGCAGTACTTC | CASSPGLAGVSYEQYF
TRBD1 | TRBJ2-5 | TRBV6-2/TRBV6-3 | . | TGTGCCAGCAGTTACTCCGGCAGGGGGCTCGAGGAGACCCAGTACTTC | CASSYSGRGLEETQYF
TRBD1 | TRBJ2-1 | TRBV4-1 | . | TGCGCCAGCCAAATCACCGGGACAGGGGACGATGAGCAGTTCTTC | CASQITGTGDDEQFF
TRBD1 | TRBJ2-6 | TRBV14 | once | TGTGCCAGCAGCCGAGGACAGGGGTTTAGTTCTGGGGCCAACGTCCTGACTTTC | CASSRGQGFSSGANVLTF
. | TRBJ1-1 | TRBV9 | . | TGTGCCAGCAGCCGTACAGGGCAAGTGCTCTCTGAAGCTTTCTTT | CASSRTGQVLSEAFF
TRBD1 | TRBJ2-2 | TRBV19 | . | TGTGCCAGTAAACCCCTGGACAGGGGGCAAGCGGGGGAGCTGTTTTTT | CASKPLDRGQAGELFF
TRBD2 | TRBJ2-3 | TRBV5-1 | . | TGCGCCAGCAGCCCAGGACTAGCGGGAGCCCCTGGCACAGATACGCAGTATTTT | CASSPGLAGAPGTDTQYF
TRBD2 | TRBJ2-1 | TRBV5-1 | . | TGCGCCAGCAGGTATCTGACTAGCGGCAATGAGCAGTTCTTC | CASRYLTSGNEQFF
. | TRBJ1-2 | TRBV6-5 | . | TGTGCCAGTGGGGGGCCAGCGGGGTTTCAGGAGGGCTACACCTTC | CASGGPAGFQEGYTF
. | TRBJ2-2 | TRBV2 | . | TGTGCCAGCAGTGTCACCGGGACTCAAGTCGGGGAGCTGTTTTTT | CASSVTGTQVGELFF
. | TRBJ1-1 | TRBV27 | . | TGTGCCAGCAGCCCTTTGGGCGCGGGCCTGAACACTGAAGCTTTCTTT | CASSPLGAGLNTEAFF
. | TRBJ2-2 | TRBV6-5 | . | TGTGCCAGCAGTTACTCCGGTAGTAGGGGCGGGGAGCTGTTTTTT | CASSYSGSRGGELFF
. | TRBJ1-1 | TRBV7-2 | . | TGTGCCAGCAGCCCTCGGGAAGGGAGCACTGAAGCTTTCTTT | CASSPREGSTEAFF
. | TRBJ2-1 | TRBV6-4 | many | TGTGCCAGCAGTGAAAGCGGCGGTCATTACAATGAGCAGTTCTTC | CASSESGGHYNEQFF
TRBD1 | TRBJ2-7 | TRBV11-2 | . | TGTGCCAGCAGCTCCCCCAGGGGGCGGCACGAGCAGTACTTC | CASSSPRGRHEQYF
TRBD1 | TRBJ2-1 | TRBV6-2/TRBV6-3 | . | TGTGCCAGCAGCGCCGGGACAGGGGGGCATGAGCAGTTCTTC | CASSAGTGGHEQFF
. | TRBJ1-2 | TRBV24-1 | . | TGTGCCACCAGTGATCGACTAGGAGGCTACACCTTC | CATSDRLGGYTF
. | TRBJ1-1 | TRBV5-6 | . | TGTGCCAGCAGCTTGGGGGGGCTAAAGAACACTGAAGCTTTCTTT | CASSLGGLKNTEAFF
TRBD2 | TRBJ2-7 | TRBV3-1/TRBV3-2 | . | TGTGCCAGCAGCCAAGGGACTAGCGGCTACGAGCAGTACTTC | CASSQGTSGYEQYF
. | TRBJ1-5 | TRBV24-1 | . | TGTGCCACCAGTGATGGCAGGGCAGACAATCAGCCCCAGCATTTT | CATSDGRADNQPQHF
. | TRBJ1-5 | TRBV11-2 | . | TGTGCCAGCAGCTTAGGGCTAGCAGGGACACAGCCCCAGCATTTT | CASSLGLAGTQPQHF
. | TRBJ1-2 | TRBV5-5 | . | TGTGCCAGCAGCTCGGCCGCAGGCCCATATGGCTACACCTTC | CASSSAAGPYGYTF
TRBD1 | TRBJ1-4 | TRBV30 | . | TGTGCCTGGAGTGTACAGGAGACAGGGCGGGAAAAACTGTTTTTT | CAWSVQETGREKLFF
. | TRBJ2-6 | TRBV5-1 | . | TGCGCCAGCAGCCCTCCACAGGGTGGTACCAACGTCCTGACTTTC | CASSPPQGGTNVLTF
TRBD2 | TRBJ2-7 | TRBV6-2/TRBV6-3 | . | TGTGCCAGCAGTTACAAAGGACTAGCGGGAGAGCAGTACTTC | CASSYKGLAGEQYF
. | TRBJ1-3 | TRBV28 | . | TGTGCCAGCAGTGAAACAGGTCGTTTTGGAAACACCATATATTTT | CASSETGRFGNTIYF
TRBD1 | TRBJ2-3 | TRBV6-1 | . | TGTGCCAGCAGTGCGGGGACAGGGCTCTGGGCAGATACGCAGTATTTT | CASSAGTGLWADTQYF
. | TRBJ1-5 | TRBV3-1/TRBV3-2 | . | TGTGCCAGCAGCCAAGGACAGACCAATCAGCCCCAGCATTTT | CASSQGQTNQPQHF
TRBD2 | TRBJ2-1 | TRBV7-6 | once | TGTGCCAGCAGCCAATTACTAGCGGGAGCCTCCTACAATGAGCAGTTCTTC | CASSQLLAGASYNEQFF
. | TRBJ2-6 | TRBV5-1 | . | TGCGCCAGCAGGTCCGGGAACTCTGGGGCCAACGTCCTGACTTTC | CASRSGNSGANVLTF
. | TRBJ2-7 | TRBV7-2 | . | TGTGCCAGCAGCTTAGCTGGGGGGGCGAACTACGAGCAGTACTTC | CASSLAGGANYEQYF
. | TRBJ2-7 | TRBV5-4 | once | TGTGCCAGCAGCTTGGATGGTGGGGGGAACTACGAGCAGTACTTC | CASSLDGGGNYEQYF
. | TRBJ1-1 | TRBV19 | . | TGTGCCAGTAGTATCACAGGGACCACTGAAGCTTTCTTT | CASSITGTTEAFF
TRBD2 | TRBJ2-1 | TRBV5-1 | . | TGCGCCAGCAGCTTGGGCCTAGCGGGGGCCTACAATGAGCAGTTCTTC | CASSLGLAGAYNEQFF
. | TRBJ2-1 | TRBV19 | . | TGTGCCAGTAGTATAGACTCCAGCGCCTACAATGAGCAGTTCTTC | CASSIDSSAYNEQFF
. | TRBJ1-3 | TRBV6-5 | once | TGTGCCAGCAGTTACGGCCAGGAACCTGGAAACACCATATATTTT | CASSYGQEPGNTIYF